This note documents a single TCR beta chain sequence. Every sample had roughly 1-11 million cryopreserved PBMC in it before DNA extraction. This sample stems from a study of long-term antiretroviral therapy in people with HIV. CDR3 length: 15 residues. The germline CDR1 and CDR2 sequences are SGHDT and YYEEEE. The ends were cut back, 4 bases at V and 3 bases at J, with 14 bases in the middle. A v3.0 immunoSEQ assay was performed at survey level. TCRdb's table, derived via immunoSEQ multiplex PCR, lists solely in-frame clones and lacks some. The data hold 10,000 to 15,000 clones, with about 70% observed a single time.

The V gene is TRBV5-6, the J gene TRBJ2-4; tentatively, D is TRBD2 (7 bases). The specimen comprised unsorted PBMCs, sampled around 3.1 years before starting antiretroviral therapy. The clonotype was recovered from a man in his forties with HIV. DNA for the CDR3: TGTGCCAGCAGCGAGGGGGGGGCAGGCAAAAACATTCAGTACTTC. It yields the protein CASSEGGAGKNIQYF.